A single sample is the source of the 19 T cell receptor beta chains below, sequenced in a study of T cells in Graves' hyperthyroidism and ophthalmopathy. Researchers took RNA transcripts and amplified the TCR beta CDR3 regions from them. In the first-round RT-PCR of the TCR CDR3, the HTBI primer set was used. From the multiplex PCR reads, TCRdb called clonotypes with MiXCR, one entry per CDR3 protein. The sample has hundreds of thousands of distinct CDR3 sequences, roughly 17% seen once. The source material was blood. Receptors originate from a woman aged 18-29 years with Graves' hyperthyroidism.

Of note for this clonotype: Since a much larger clone is just one base distant, this may be a read error. The genes are TRBV7-9 and TRBJ2-1; tentatively, D is TRBD1 (5 bases). Trimming removed 3 bases from V and 10 bases from J, with 19 bases in between. The CDR3 runs 15 residues. Germline values: CDR1 SEHNR, CDR2 FQNEAQ (reference sequence). The CDR3 bases are TGTGCCAGCAGCTTCTCTAGGTGGGGCACCTACGAGCAGTTCTTC. Its translation: CASSFSRWGTYEQFF.

This clonotype has more than one count but fewer than ten. This chain joins TRBV28 and TRBJ2-6; TRBD1 matches at 9 bases. CDR1 and CDR2 from the germline V gene are MDHEN and SYDVKM. The CDR3 has 19 residues. V trimming: 6 bases; J trimming: 0 bases; junction bases outside the gene matches: 12. CDR3 DNA sequence: TGTGCCAGCAGGCTCCCTCCGGGACAGGGCCGCTCTGGGGCCAACGTCCTGACTTTC. Its protein product is CASRLPPGQGRSGANVLTF. Full variable domain (rest looked up from reference TRBV28 and TRBJ2-6): DVKVTQSSRYLVKRTGEKVFLECVQDMDHENMFWYRQDPGLGLRLIYFSYDVKMKEKGDIPEGYSVSREKKERFSLILESASTNQTSMYLCASRLPPGQGRSGANVLTFGAGSRLTVL.

This clonotype was found a few times. The rearrangement joins TRBV10-3 to TRBJ2-3; 8 bases align to TRBD1. CDR3 size: 16 residues. CDR1 is ENHRY and CDR2 is SYGVKD in the germline V gene. Trimming cost V 4 bases and J 2 bases; bases outside gene matches: 8. As DNA, the CDR3 is TGTGCCATCAGTGCTCTCGACAGGGGCTCCACAGATACGCAGTATTTT. This codes for CAISALDRGSTDTQYF.

Note on this clonotype: One junction end does not reproduce the germline sequence, and a read error may be involved. V usage is TRBV12-3 or TRBV12-4 and J usage is TRBJ1-1; D gene unclear. This CDR3 region has 13 residues. The CDR3 DNA reads as TGTGCCGGCAGTTTCACCCGTAACGCTGAAGCTTTCTTT. Translated, it gives CAGSFTRNAEAFF.

This clonotype was found once. The V gene is TRBV30, the J gene TRBJ2-7; D not resolved. V lost 0 bases, J lost 5 bases, and 8 bases lay in between. In germline, CDR1 is GTSNPN, CDR2 SVGIG (reference sequence). The CDR3 contains 12 residues. The CDR3 region is CAWSVVSDEQYF. Written as DNA, the CDR3 is TGTGCCTGGAGTGTAGTATCAGACGAGCAGTACTTC.

This clonotype was recorded many times. The V call is TRBV5-1, the J call TRBJ2-3; 7 bases are shared with TRBD2. The CDR3 runs to 16 residues. Losses at the gene ends were 1 base for V and 1 base for J; bases not matched to a gene: 6. The germline gives CDR1 SGHRS, CDR2 YFSETQ. DNA for the CDR3: TGCGCCAGCAGCTTGCCTAGCGGAGCGGGCACAGATACGCAGTATTTT. Protein product: CASSLPSGAGTDTQYF.

This clonotype came up a few times. The rearrangement joins TRBV6-1 to TRBJ1-1; D might be TRBD1 (5 bases). Germline V CDR1 and CDR2: MNHNS, SASEGT. There are 13 residues in the CDR3. V shed 8 bases and J shed 0 bases, with 10 bases lying between them. CDR3 loop: CASHKGMNTEAFF. CDR3 sequence (DNA): TGTGCCAGCCACAAGGGGATGAACACTGAAGCTTTCTTT.

This clonotype was seen only a few times. The V and J genes are TRBV6-1 and TRBJ2-7; 9 bases line up with TRBD2. From germline, CDR1 is MNHNS and CDR2 SASEGT. The V gene end was trimmed by 4 bases and the J gene end by 2 bases; junction bases not matched to a gene: 6. There are 15 residues in the CDR3. CDR3 loop: CASSVLAGKTYEQYF. The CDR3 region has the DNA TGTGCCAGCAGTGTGCTAGCGGGAAAAACCTACGAGCAGTACTTC.

In this sample, this clonotype turned up a few times. This chain uses TRBV18 with TRBJ2-5; D may be TRBD1 or TRBD2 (6 bases each). V shed 1 base and J shed 5 bases, with 17 bases lying between them. CDR1 and CDR2 (germline): KGHSH, LQKENI. The length of the CDR3 is 16 residues. CDR3 sequence (DNA): TGTGCCAGCTCACCACGGTCGTCCACAGGGAGGGAGACCCAGTACTTC. Protein sequence: CASSPRSSTGRETQYF.

The chain has TRBV29-1 and TRBJ2-7; the match to TRBD2 covers 9 bases. The CDR3 length is 13 residues. Per germline, CDR1 SQVTM and CDR2 ANQGSEA. Unmatched junction bases numbered 4, after V lost 4 bases and J lost 3 bases. The CDR3 loop is CSVGASGDYEQYF. The DNA for the CDR3 is TGCAGCGTTGGGGCTAGCGGGGACTACGAGCAGTACTTC.

This chain uses TRBV28 with TRBJ2-1; TRBD1 matches 10 bases. Trimming removed 4 bases from V and 6 bases from J; junction bases left unmatched: 9. CDR3 size: 16 residues. Germline V CDR1 and CDR2: MDHEN, SYDVKM. The CDR3 here is CASSSGARTGGNEQFF. CDR3 bases: TGTGCCAGCAGTTCAGGGGCCCGGACAGGGGGCAATGAGCAGTTCTTC.

The V and J genes are TRBV7-9 and TRBJ1-2, with D perhaps matching TRBD1 (5 bases). The CDR3 runs 14 residues. From germline, CDR1 is SEHNR and CDR2 FQNEAQ (reference sequence). The germline V and J ends were trimmed by 5 bases and 1 base, with 11 bases remaining between them. The CDR3, as DNA: TGTGCCAGCAGCAGGGGCCGATATAACTATGGCTACACCTTC. Translation: CASSRGRYNYGYTF.

At least ten counts were recorded for this clonotype. The V and J genes are TRBV12-3 or TRBV12-4 and TRBJ1-1; no definite D call. This CDR3 region has 15 residues. Trimming shortened V by 4 bases and J by 7 bases, and 19 bases separated the two germline ends. CDR3: CASSSRSTSGGEAFF. The CDR3 DNA follows: TGTGCCAGCAGTTCCCGATCAACCTCGGGAGGTGAAGCTTTCTTT.

This clonotype was observed a few times. The chain joins TRBV12-3 or TRBV12-4 to TRBJ1-4; 8 bases are a match to TRBD1. Unmatched junction bases numbered 5, after V lost 4 bases and J lost 4 bases. This CDR3 is 15 amino acids long. The DNA for the CDR3 is TGTGCCAGCAGTTGGAACAGGGGGGGTAATGAAAAACTGTTTTTT. It is translated as CASSWNRGGNEKLFF.

The J gene is TRBJ2-3, the V gene TRBV7-2; D may be TRBD1 or TRBD2 (9 bases each). Germline V gene lookup returns CDR1 SGHTA and CDR2 FQGNSA. The CDR3 spans 20 residues. The ends were cut back, 5 bases at V and 1 base at J, with 28 bases in the middle. The CDR3 DNA reads TGTGCCAGCAGCGGCAGGACAGGGGCCAATAGCGGGAGCGGCACAGATACGCAGTATTTT. Its translation: CASSGRTGANSGSGTDTQYF.

This clonotype has ten or more counts. J is TRBJ2-5 and V is TRBV28; a weak D match, TRBD1 (5 bases). The CDR3 has 14 residues. Germline V CDR1 and CDR2: MDHEN, SYDVKM. V was shortened by 1 base and J by 3 bases, with 9 bases between the two germline ends. This CDR3 reads CASSLSTGEETQYF. In DNA form, the CDR3 reads TGTGCCAGCAGTTTATCCACAGGAGAAGAGACCCAGTACTTC.

In its sample, this clonotype was seen many times. The chain employs TRBV7-9 and TRBJ2-7; no definite D call. The ends were cut back, 5 bases at V and 2 bases at J, with 10 bases in the middle. Germline V gene lookup returns CDR1 SEHNR and CDR2 FQNEAQ (reference sequence). This CDR3 contains 13 residues. Here the CDR3 reads CASSKYRAYEQYF. Here the CDR3 DNA reads TGTGCCAGCAGCAAATACAGAGCCTACGAGCAGTACTTC.

The chain has TRBV7-2 and TRBJ2-7; 8 bases align to TRBD2. The ends lost 4 bases at V and 0 bases at J; junction bases unmatched: 17. CDR1 is SGHTA and CDR2 is FQGNSA in the germline V gene. This CDR3 comprises 19 residues. CDR3 bases: TGTGCCAGCAGCTCCCCCGGGGGGGGGGCGGGGTCCAGCTCCTACGAGCAGTACTTC. Protein: CASSSPGGGAGSSSYEQYF.

This clonotype was detected ten times or more. The V gene is TRBV28, the J gene TRBJ2-1, with 15 bases fitting TRBD2. V lost 5 bases, J lost 8 bases, and 7 bases stayed unmatched. Looked up from germline, CDR1 is MDHEN and CDR2 is SYDVKM. This CDR3 contains 16 residues. The CDR3 DNA sequence: TGTGCCAGCAGTCTAGGGACTAGCGGGAGGAGATATGAGCAGTTCTTC. This sequence encodes CASSLGTSGRRYEQFF.